This T cell receptor (beta chain) is drawn from a study of CD8 T cells in Susac syndrome. The multiple sclerosis control group consisted of treatment-naive patients whose relapsing-remitting disease, which was either stable or active, fulfilled revised McDonald criteria. CD8+ and CD4+ T cells were negatively isolated; TEMRA cells were FACS-enriched. Germline V gene sequence: CDR1 MDHEN, CDR2 SYDVKM. Deletions cut 2 bases from V and 4 bases from J, with 7 bases between. The CDR3 is 13 residues long. With random hexamers, about 0.5 to 1 ug RNA was reverse transcribed. From the immunoSEQ multiplex PCR reads, TCRdb called clonotypes with MiXCR, one entry per CDR3 protein. The repertoire holds 350,000 to 550,000 distinct CDR3 sequences, with around 85% as singletons.

The chain has TRBV28 and TRBJ2-3; the D is unclear. Sequencing used CD8+ T cells from PBMCs. This sequence originates from a human donor with multiple sclerosis. The CDR3: CASSLGGSDTQYF. The DNA for the CDR3 is TGTGCCAGCAGTTTAGGTGGGTCAGATACGCAGTATTTT.